This TCR beta chain was sequenced during a study of CD4 T cells in relation to SARS-CoV-2 and coronaviruses. Study context: Patient ages ranged from about 20 to 72, median 38. The study's findings and limits: Crossreactive clones expanded significantly less to SARS-CoV-2 than monoreactive clones. In roughly two thirds of donors, memory CD4+ clonotypes crossrecognized SARS-CoV-2 and at least one common cold coronavirus spike. The assay detects memory recall responses, not culture-primed primary responses.

Trimming removed 6 bases from V and 9 bases from J; junction bases left unmatched: 5. The CDR3 has 11 amino acids. Germline V CDR1 and CDR2: DFQATT, SNEGSKA (reference sequence). Generated by immunoSEQ multiplex PCR, the TCRdb table keeps only in-frame clones and is missing some. Of approximately 50,000 clones in the sample, approximately 90% were seen once. This clone was recorded once. Its target is unknown. The source material was naive CD4+ T cells from PBMCs. As to subset: naive CD4+ T cells isolated by negative enrichment. The TCR sequence derives from an adult with COVID-19. The chain is built from TRBV20-1 and TRBJ2-3, with 8 nucleotides matching TRBD1. CDR3 sequence reads: CSAEDRETQYF. The CDR3 DNA reads TGCAGTGCAGAGGACAGGGAGACGCAGTATTTT.